The sequence of this TCR beta chain was determined in a study of blood T cell repertoires in COVID-19. Study-wide background: Spain, Italy and the United States supplied samples that represented acute and convalescent COVID-19. Sources were T cells, B-cell-depleted T cells, or PBMCs; the material itself was cDNA or gDNA.

Original handling: Amplification of reference gene primers was used by the study to estimate nucleated cell counts. Repertoires were generated with immunoSEQ multiplex PCR, while TCRdb's copy carries only in-frame clones and drops some. V and J calls and clone size follow that table, whereas D and trimming were derived from the DNA. This table has roughly 80,000 clones, around 80% appearing once. CDR1 and CDR2 from the germline V gene are SGHAT and FQDESV (reference sequence). The CDR3 consists of 13 residues. V was clipped by 6 bases and J by 1 base, with 10 bases between them. The TCR was taken from a man over 45 with acute or convalescent COVID-19. The material sequenced was peripheral blood. This sequence joins TRBV11-1 and TRBJ2-7; D might be TRBD1 (5 bases). The CDR3 coding sequence is TGTGCCAGCAGTTCCCAGGGTTCCTACGAGCAGTACTTC. Translating gives CASSSQGSYEQYF.